This T cell receptor beta chain comes out of a study of metastatic and nonmetastatic thyroid tumors. Study details: A comparison of repertoires was made across blood and tumor or nodule tissue from malignant and benign thyroid patients. Findings and caveats of the study: When malignant thyroid tumors were compared with benign nodules, TCR beta diversity was reportedly significantly higher in the malignant tumors. This held in both blood and tumor samples.

Among the patients, none had received any treatment before thyroid surgery. Original methodology: Construction of a distant-metastasis classifier for papillary thyroid cancer relied on CDR3 differences across clinicopathological groups. TCRdb re-processed the PCR reads through MiXCR. These V and J calls rely on TCRdb rather than the paper's analysis. The sample has about 20,000 clones; approximately 29% are singletons. The V and J ends lost 5 bases and 6 bases respectively, with 17 bases between them. The CDR3 consists of 14 residues. In this sample, this clone turned up a few times. What it binds is unknown.

Sample: blood. The receptor was derived from a female donor with papillary thyroid cancer or a benign thyroid nodule (not recorded which). Some clones in this sample may be carry-over from other donors' samples. The V call is TRBV12-3 or TRBV12-4, the J call TRBJ2-7; possible D gene TRBD1, 5 bases. CDR3 in DNA: TGTGCCAGCAGTCCCGGCTCTCCAAGGGGCGAGCAGTACTTC. Encoded protein: CASSPGSPRGEQYF.